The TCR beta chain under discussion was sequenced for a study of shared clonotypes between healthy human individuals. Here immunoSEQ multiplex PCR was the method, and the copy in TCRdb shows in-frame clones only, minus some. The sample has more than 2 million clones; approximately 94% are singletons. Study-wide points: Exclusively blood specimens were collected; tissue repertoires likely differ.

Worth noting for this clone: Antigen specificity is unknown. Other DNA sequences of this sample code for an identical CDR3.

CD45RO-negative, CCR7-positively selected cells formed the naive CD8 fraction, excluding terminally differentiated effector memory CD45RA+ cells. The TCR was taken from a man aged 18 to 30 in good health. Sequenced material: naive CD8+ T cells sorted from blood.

CDR3 DNA: TGTGCCAGCAGCGTCGGACCTAGCAATCAGCCCCAGCATTTT. Encoded protein: CASSVGPSNQPQHF. V is TRBV9 and J is TRBJ1-5; D unclear. The CDR3 covers 14 residues. Trimming took off 2 bases at V and 0 bases at J, with 6 bases between the two ends. Germline V gene lookup returns CDR1 SGDLS and CDR2 YYNGEE.